This T cell receptor beta chain came from a study of beta chain features in type 1 diabetes. The isolated RNA, all of it, was reverse transcribed, so expressed TCRB transcripts were what got sequenced. Roughly 3.57 million reads on average were seen across naive, central memory and regulatory T cell samples. The protocol was immunoSEQ multiplex PCR, while the TCRdb copy is restricted to in-frame clones and leaves out a portion. Here the sample spans under 850,000 clones, 13% being singletons. Each donor gave one heparinised blood draw averaging about 110 mL. The CDR3 sequence is 11 residues long. V dropped 7 bases and J dropped 12 bases, with 15 bases sitting between them. This clone was seen more than once but under ten times. What it recognizes is unknown. Study-wide findings and caveats: Across all four CD4+ subsets, people with type 1 diabetes showed modestly shorter TCRB CDR3s. At VDJ recombination sites, type 1 diabetes patients had fewer insertions and more deleted nucleotides.

The TCR originated in a man between 18 and 35 years old with type 1 diabetes. V gene TRBV23-1 combines with J gene TRBJ1-1; no reliable D call. TRBV23-1 is identified as an open reading frame with a role that is uncertain. Material for sequencing was naive CD4+ T cells from blood. The CDR3 is CASIQTDGSFF. CDR3 coding DNA: TGCGCCAGCATCCAAACTGATGGGTCTTTCTTT.